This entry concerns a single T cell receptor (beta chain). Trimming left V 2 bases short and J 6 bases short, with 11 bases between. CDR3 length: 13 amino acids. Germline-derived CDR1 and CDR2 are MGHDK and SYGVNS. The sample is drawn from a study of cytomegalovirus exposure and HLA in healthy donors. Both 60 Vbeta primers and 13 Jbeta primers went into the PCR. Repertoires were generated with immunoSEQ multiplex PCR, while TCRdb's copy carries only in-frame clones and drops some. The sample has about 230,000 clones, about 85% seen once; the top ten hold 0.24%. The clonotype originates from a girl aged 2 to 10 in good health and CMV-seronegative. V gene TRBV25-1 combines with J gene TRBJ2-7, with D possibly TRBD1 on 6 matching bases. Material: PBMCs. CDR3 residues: CASSEQNRAEQYF. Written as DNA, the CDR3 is TGTGCCAGCAGTGAACAGAACAGGGCCGAGCAGTACTTC.